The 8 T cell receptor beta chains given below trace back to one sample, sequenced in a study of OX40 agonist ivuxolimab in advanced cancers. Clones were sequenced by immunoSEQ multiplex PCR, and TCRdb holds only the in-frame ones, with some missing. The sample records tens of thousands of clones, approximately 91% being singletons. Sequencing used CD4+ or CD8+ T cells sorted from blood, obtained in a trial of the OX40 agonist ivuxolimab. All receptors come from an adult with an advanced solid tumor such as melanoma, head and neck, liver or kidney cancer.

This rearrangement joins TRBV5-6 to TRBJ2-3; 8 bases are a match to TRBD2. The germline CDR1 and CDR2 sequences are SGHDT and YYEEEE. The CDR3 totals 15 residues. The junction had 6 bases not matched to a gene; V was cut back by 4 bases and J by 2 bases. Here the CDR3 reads CASSPGAGVTDTQYF. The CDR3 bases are TGTGCCAGCAGCCCCGGAGCGGGAGTCACAGATACGCAGTATTTT. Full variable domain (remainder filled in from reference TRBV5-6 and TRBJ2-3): DAGVTQSPTHLIKTRGQQVTLRCSPKSGHDTVSWYQQALGQGPQFIFQYYEEEERQRGNFPDRFSGHQFPNYSSELNVNALLLGDSALYLCASSPGAGVTDTQYFGPGTRLTVL.

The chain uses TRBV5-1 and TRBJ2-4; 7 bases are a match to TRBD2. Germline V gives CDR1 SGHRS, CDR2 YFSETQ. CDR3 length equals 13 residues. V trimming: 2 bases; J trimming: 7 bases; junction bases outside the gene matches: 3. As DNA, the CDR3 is TGCGCCAGCAGCTTCGAACTAGCGAACATTCAGTACTTC. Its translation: CASSFELANIQYF.

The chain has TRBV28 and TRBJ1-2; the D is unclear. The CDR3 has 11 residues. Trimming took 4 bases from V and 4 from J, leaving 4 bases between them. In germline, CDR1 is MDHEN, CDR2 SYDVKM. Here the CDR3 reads CASSSLYGYTF. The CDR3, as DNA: TGTGCCAGCAGTTCCCTCTATGGCTACACCTTC.

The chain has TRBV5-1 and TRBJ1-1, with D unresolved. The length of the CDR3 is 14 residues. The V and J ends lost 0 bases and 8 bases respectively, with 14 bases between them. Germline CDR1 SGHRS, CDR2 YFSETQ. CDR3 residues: CASSLGDTRLEAFF. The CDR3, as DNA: TGCGCCAGCAGCTTGGGTGACACGAGACTCGAAGCTTTCTTT. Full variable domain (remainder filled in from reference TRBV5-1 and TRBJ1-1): KAGVTQTPRYLIKTRGQQVTLSCSPISGHRSVSWYQQTPGQGLQFLFEYFSETQRNKGNFPGRFSGRQFSNSRSEMNVSTLELGDSALYLCASSLGDTRLEAFFGQGTRLTVV.

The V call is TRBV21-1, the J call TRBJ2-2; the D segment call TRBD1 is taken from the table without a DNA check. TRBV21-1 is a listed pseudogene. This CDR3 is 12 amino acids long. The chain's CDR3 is CARQGRTGELFF. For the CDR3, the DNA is TGTGCCAGACAGGGGCGCACCGGGGAGCTGTTTTTT.

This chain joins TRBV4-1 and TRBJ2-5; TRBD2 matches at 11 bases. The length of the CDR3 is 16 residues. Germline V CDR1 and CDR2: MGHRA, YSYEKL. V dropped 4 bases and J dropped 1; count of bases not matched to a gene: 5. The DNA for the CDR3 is TGCGCCAGCAGCCGCGGGACTAGCGGACCCCAAGAGACCCAGTACTTC. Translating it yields CASSRGTSGPQETQYF.

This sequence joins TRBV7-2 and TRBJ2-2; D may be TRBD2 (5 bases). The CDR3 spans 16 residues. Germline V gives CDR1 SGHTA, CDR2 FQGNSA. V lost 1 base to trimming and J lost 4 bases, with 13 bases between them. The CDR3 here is CASSLVSGISTGELFF. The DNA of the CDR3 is TGTGCCAGCAGCTTAGTCTCGGGAATCAGCACCGGGGAGCTGTTTTTT.

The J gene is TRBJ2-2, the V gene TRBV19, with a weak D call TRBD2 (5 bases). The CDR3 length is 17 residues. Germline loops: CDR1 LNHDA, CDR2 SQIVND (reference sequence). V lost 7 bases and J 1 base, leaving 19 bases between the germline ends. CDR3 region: CASTQNLGSGNTGELFF. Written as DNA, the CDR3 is TGTGCCAGTACCCAGAATCTGGGCAGCGGGAACACCGGGGAGCTGTTTTTT.